This T cell receptor (beta chain) was obtained from a study of T cell responses to AZD1222 COVID-19 vaccine. Sequencing used immunoSEQ multiplex PCR; TCRdb keeps in-frame clones, though not all of them. This table has about 100,000 clones, 87% appearing once. This TCR was recovered from an adult in good health. This material consisted of peripheral blood, taken on day 0 of AZD1222 vaccination.

The CDR3 loop reads CASSLEAPGAGNTIYF. The CDR3 nucleotides are TGCGCCAGCAGCTTGGAGGCGCCCGGGGCTGGAAACACCATATATTTT. V is TRBV5-1 and J is TRBJ1-3, with D unclear. The CDR3 is made up of 16 amino acids. Germline CDR1 and CDR2: SGHRS and YFSETQ. The V end was cut by 0 bases, the J end by 2 bases, with 12 bases between.